The 30 T cell receptor beta chains presented below share a single source sample, sequenced in a study of T cells in Graves' hyperthyroidism and ophthalmopathy. There were TCR beta CDR3 regions amplified from RNA transcripts. RT-PCR in the first round (using the HTBI primer set) targeted the TCR CDR3. TCRdb itself ran the multiplex PCR reads through MiXCR, one entry per CDR3 protein. The sample yields 350,000 to 450,000 distinct CDR3 sequences, around 15% seen once. What was sequenced was blood. All receptors derive from a man aged 50-59 years with Graves' ophthalmopathy.

The chain recombines TRBV20-1 with TRBJ2-5, with 7 bases fitting TRBD1. The V and J ends lost 4 bases and 4 bases, in that order; junction bases with no gene match: 12. Per germline, CDR1 DFQATT and CDR2 SNEGSKA (reference sequence). This CDR3 is 15 amino acids long. In DNA form, the CDR3 reads TGCAGTGCTACGTCCGGGACAGCCCAAAGAGAGACCCAGTACTTC. It translates to CSATSGTAQRETQYF.

This clonotype is a singleton in its sample. The V and J genes are TRBV19 and TRBJ2-5; TRBD1 or TRBD2 may be the D gene (5 bases each). The germline gives CDR1 LNHDA, CDR2 SQIVND (reference sequence). This CDR3 comprises 14 residues. The V end lost 5 bases, the J end lost 5 bases, and 15 bases lay between the germline ends. CDR3 DNA sequence: TGTGCCAGTAGTGTAGTACCATGGGGGGAGACCCAGTACTTC. This codes for CASSVVPWGETQYF.

This clonotype came up many times. This CDR3 reads CASSLVVAGTGGDTQYF. In nucleotides, the CDR3 is TGCGCCAGCAGCTTGGTGGTAGCGGGAACCGGGGGAGATACGCAGTATTTT. V is TRBV5-1 and J is TRBJ2-3, with 8 bases lining up with TRBD2. CDR1 is SGHRS and CDR2 is YFSETQ in the germline V gene. The CDR3 extends over 17 amino acids. Germline trimming cut 0 bases from V and 5 bases from J; bases unmatched to any gene: 11.

This clonotype was found many times. V and J are TRBV18 and TRBJ2-1; 10 bases are shared with TRBD1. This CDR3 is 15 amino acids long. Germline assignment: CDR1 KGHSH and CDR2 LQKENI. With 3 bases clipped from V and 3 bases from J, the junction kept 2 bases outside the gene matches. The CDR3 is CASSPGQGHYNEQFF. For the CDR3, the DNA is TGTGCCAGCTCACCGGGACAGGGGCACTACAATGAGCAGTTCTTC.

Notes on this clonotype: Given a much more abundant clone one base away, this may be a read error. The J gene is TRBJ2-1, the V gene TRBV30; tentative D call: TRBD2 (6 bases). CDR3 length: 13 residues. CDR1 is GTSNPN and CDR2 is SVGIG in the germline V gene (reference sequence). CDR3 in amino acids: CVWASSAYNEQFF. CDR3 nucleotides: TGTGTCTGGGCTTCTAGCGCCTACAATGAGCAGTTCTTC. The full variable domain, completed using reference TRBV30 and TRBJ2-1, is SQTIHQWPATLVQPVGSPLSLECTVEGTSNPNLYWYRQAAGRGLQLLFYSVGIGQISSEVPQNLSASRPQDRQFILSSKKLLLSDSGFYLCVWASSAYNEQFFGPGTRLTVL.

This clonotype was seen repeatedly, ten times or more. For the CDR3, the DNA is TGTGCCAGCAGCCTACTCCCCCCCGGGACTAGTAACCCAGATACGCAGTATTTT. Its translation is CASSLLPPGTSNPDTQYF. The chain recombines TRBV7-8 with TRBJ2-3; 8 bases fit TRBD2. V shed 5 bases and J 4 bases; nucleotides not matched to a gene: 17. The length of the CDR3 is 18 residues. Germline CDR1 and CDR2: SGHVS and FQNEAQ.

This clonotype appeared many times. The rearrangement joins TRBV20-1 to TRBJ2-7; a weak D match, TRBD2 (6 bases). The CDR3 is made up of 14 amino acids. Germline loops: CDR1 DFQATT, CDR2 SNEGSKA (reference sequence). The V end was cut by 0 bases, the J end by 2 bases, with 11 bases between. In nucleotides, the CDR3 is TGCAGTGCTAGAGATGTAGCGGACCCCTACGAGCAGTACTTC. It yields the protein CSARDVADPYEQYF.

In this sample, this clonotype turned up many times. A junction boundary mismatches the germline segment, possibly from a read error. This chain connects TRBV6-1 to TRBJ1-1; unclear D gene. The germline V gene has CDR1 MNHNS and CDR2 SASEGT. This CDR3 region has 15 residues. CDR3 coding DNA: TGTGCCAGCAGTGAGTATTCGGCAGGCGACACCGAAGCTTTCTTT. This translates into CASSEYSAGDTEAFF.

This sequence joins TRBV29-1 and TRBJ1-2; 9 nucleotides match TRBD1. The CDR3 extends over 13 amino acids. Unmatched junction bases numbered 3, after V lost 1 base and J lost 6 bases. Germline CDR1 is SQVTM and CDR2 is ANQGSEA. For the CDR3, the DNA is TGCAGCGTTGAAGGGACAGGGGTACATGGCTACACCTTC. Its protein product is CSVEGTGVHGYTF.

This clonotype has just a few counts. The chain has TRBV24-1 and TRBJ1-1, with TRBD1 matching over 8 bases. Trimming took 7 bases from V and 4 from J; bases not matched to a gene: 7. The CDR3 totals 14 residues. Germline V gives CDR1 KGHDR, CDR2 SFDVKD. The CDR3 loop is CATSTGQGRTEAFF. Here the CDR3 DNA reads TGTGCCACCAGCACCGGACAGGGCCGCACTGAAGCTTTCTTT.

This clonotype was counted ten times or more. The chain couples TRBV12-3 or TRBV12-4 to TRBJ2-1, with a weak D call TRBD2 (5 bases). The CDR3 has 15 amino acids. Trimming left V 6 bases short and J 0 bases short, with 12 bases between. CDR3 sequence: CASRSTGSSYNEQFF. The CDR3 DNA is TGTGCCAGCAGGAGTACTGGGAGCTCCTACAATGAGCAGTTCTTC.

This clonotype was recorded at least ten times. The chain joins TRBV18 to TRBJ2-3; no reliable D call. The CDR3 has 14 amino acids. V lost 1 base, J lost 5 bases, and 10 bases lay in between. CDR1 and CDR2 (germline): KGHSH, LQKENI. The CDR3 spells CASSPLPTEDTQYF. The CDR3 nucleotides read TGTGCCAGCTCACCACTCCCGACCGAAGATACGCAGTATTTT.

The V gene is TRBV6-5, the J gene TRBJ1-5; D is undetermined. Germline CDR1 and CDR2: MNHEY and SVGAGI. The V end lost 2 bases, the J end lost 0 bases, and 8 bases lay between the germline ends. There are 15 residues in the CDR3. The CDR3 sequence is CASSYGVYSNQPQHF. CDR3 DNA: TGTGCCAGCAGTTACGGGGTTTATAGCAATCAGCCCCAGCATTTT.

Of note for this clonotype: Since a much larger clone is just one base distant, this may be a read error. The chain recombines TRBV5-1 with TRBJ2-2, with D perhaps matching TRBD2 (6 bases). Germline V CDR1 and CDR2: SGHRS, YFSETQ. There are 16 residues in the CDR3. The V and J ends lost 3 bases and 6 bases respectively, with 18 bases between them. CDR3 in amino acids: CASSYWSLAGSGELFF. The CDR3 DNA follows: TGCGCCAGCAGCTATTGGTCGTTGGCGGGGTCCGGGGAGCTGTTTTTT.

As concerns this clonotype: Since a much larger clone is just one base distant, this may be a read error. In this CDR3 the conserved last residue, phenylalanine or tryptophan, is missing, so a read error is likely. The CDR3 nucleotides read TGTGCCAGCAGCTTAGCGTATTCTAACTATGGCTACACCCTC. Translated, it gives CASSLAYSNYGYTL. The chain links TRBV11-2 to TRBJ1-2; no reliable D call. V gave up 1 base and J gave up 0 bases, with 6 bases separating them. The CDR3 is 14 residues long. CDR1 SGHAT and CDR2 FQNNGV come from the germline V gene.

This clonotype was found many times. This chain joins TRBV28 and TRBJ2-7, with D unresolved. The CDR3 is made up of 17 amino acids. CDR1 and CDR2 from the germline V gene are MDHEN and SYDVKM. V gave up 4 bases and J gave up 3 bases, with 22 bases separating them. This CDR3 is CASSSPVTGTASYEQYF. For the CDR3, the DNA is TGTGCCAGCAGTTCTCCCGTAACCGGCACAGCAAGCTACGAGCAGTACTTC.

The gene calls are TRBV12-3 or TRBV12-4 and TRBJ2-1; D possibly corresponds to TRBD1 (7 bases). CDR3 size: 15 residues. Deletions cut 4 bases from V and 2 bases from J, with 12 bases between. As DNA, the CDR3 is TGTGCCAGCAGTTGGCAGGGGGGCACCTACAATGAGCAGTTCTTC. Its translation is CASSWQGGTYNEQFF.

This clonotype was found many times. DNA for the CDR3: TGTGCCAGCAGCTTGGGGGAGTTCTACGAGCAGTACTTC. Residues: CASSLGEFYEQYF. This sequence joins TRBV11-2 and TRBJ2-7; D could derive from TRBD1 or TRBD2 (5 bases each). Trimming removed 3 bases at V and 3 bases at J, with 9 bases between. The CDR3 has 13 residues. Germline V CDR1 and CDR2: SGHAT, FQNNGV. Supplemented by reference TRBV11-2 and TRBJ2-7, the full variable domain reads EAGVAQSPRYKIIEKRQSVAFWCNPISGHATLYWYQQILGQGPKLLIQFQNNGVVDDSQLPKDRFSAERLKGVDSTLKIQPAKLEDSAVYLCASSLGEFYEQYFGPGTRLTVT.

CDR3 DNA: TGTGCCAGCAGCAACCACGGGACTAGCGGGCAGACCCAGTACTTC. As protein: CASSNHGTSGQTQYF. This chain joins TRBV11-3 and TRBJ2-5; the match to TRBD2 covers 12 bases. Germline assignment: CDR1 SGHNT and CDR2 YENEEA. V trimming: 5 bases; J trimming: 6 bases; junction bases outside the gene matches: 7. The CDR3 has 15 amino acids.

The sample holds one count of this clonotype. Here the CDR3 DNA reads TGTGCCAGTAGTATCGCAGGGTTAGATGACAATGAGCAGTTCTTC. It is translated as CASSIAGLDDNEQFF. J is TRBJ2-1 and V is TRBV19, with D perhaps matching TRBD1 (5 bases). CDR1 LNHDA and CDR2 SQIVND come from the germline V gene (reference sequence). The CDR3 covers 15 residues. V gave up 3 bases and J gave up 5 bases, with 14 bases separating them.

This clonotype has only a few counts. The V call is TRBV14, the J call TRBJ2-1, with D maybe TRBD2 (6 bases). From germline, CDR1 is SGHDN and CDR2 FVKESK. The V gene lost 0 bases and the J gene lost 4 bases, with 19 bases spanning the gap. CDR3 size: 18 residues. The CDR3 DNA sequence: TGTGCCAGCAGCCAAGATTGGATAGGAGGGCTACTATACAATGAGCAGTTCTTC. Translated, it gives CASSQDWIGGLLYNEQFF.

This clonotype appeared a single time. This chain's CDR3 is CASRDTLGQPQHF. The CDR3 region has the DNA TGTGCCAGCAGGGACACCTTAGGGCAGCCCCAGCATTTT. The V and J genes are TRBV6-2 or TRBV6-3 and TRBJ1-5, with a tentative D call TRBD1 (5 bases). The CDR3 is 13 amino acids. V lost 6 bases and J 7 bases, leaving 13 bases between the germline ends. Looked up from germline, CDR1 is MNHEY and CDR2 is SVGEGT.

This clonotype was seen at least ten times. The rearrangement uses TRBV5-1 and TRBJ2-5, with D possibly matching TRBD2 (6 bases). CDR1 SGHRS and CDR2 YFSETQ come from the germline V gene. Between the trimmed V and J ends, which lost 5 bases and 4 bases, there was a span of 18 bases. The CDR3 is 15 amino acids. The CDR3 region is CASSPRLGPRETQYF. CDR3 coding DNA: TGCGCCAGCAGTCCAAGACTAGGCCCTCGAGAGACCCAGTACTTC.

This chain connects TRBV12-3 or TRBV12-4 to TRBJ2-7, with TRBD2 identical over 7 bases. CDR3 length: 15 amino acids. The ends lost 8 bases at V and 3 bases at J; junction bases unmatched: 13. The CDR3 DNA follows: TGTGCCAGCCTCCCCGGGGAGGGCCCCATCTACGAGCAGTACTTC. It yields the protein CASLPGEGPIYEQYF.

This clonotype was counted only a few times. V usage is TRBV20-1 and J usage is TRBJ2-2, with D maybe TRBD2 (6 bases). V gave up 5 bases and J gave up 4 bases, with 14 bases separating them. This CDR3 is built from 14 residues. Germline CDR1 and CDR2: DFQATT and SNEGSKA (reference sequence). The CDR3 sequence is CSASPGRSTGELFF. The CDR3 DNA follows: TGCAGTGCTTCTCCGGGGAGGAGCACCGGGGAGCTGTTTTTT.

The chain couples TRBV28 to TRBJ1-3; a weak D match, TRBD1 (5 bases). The length of the CDR3 is 15 residues. Germline V lookup: CDR1 MDHEN, CDR2 SYDVKM. Trimming pared 8 bases from V and 1 base from J, leaving 15 bases between. The CDR3 bases are TGTGCCAGCCGGGACCTCCTCTCGTCTGGAAACACCATATATTTT. This translates into CASRDLLSSGNTIYF.

This clonotype has ten or more counts. The chain carries TRBV30 and TRBJ2-1, with D uncertain. The CDR3 runs 15 residues. Germline values: CDR1 GTSNPN, CDR2 SVGIG (reference sequence). V lost 0 bases and J 8 bases, leaving 17 bases between the germline ends. The CDR3 loop is CAWSVSRPKVHEQFF. CDR3 in DNA: TGTGCCTGGAGTGTTTCGCGTCCTAAGGTCCATGAGCAGTTCTTC.

This clonotype has at least ten counts. The chain employs TRBV2 and TRBJ2-2; D gene ambiguous. The length of the CDR3 is 14 residues. With 6 bases removed from V and 0 bases from J, the gap between germline ends came to 8 bases. Germline values: CDR1 SNHLY, CDR2 FYNNEI. Here the CDR3 reads CASSSGSNTGELFF. In nucleotides, the CDR3 is TGTGCCAGCAGCTCAGGTTCGAACACCGGGGAGCTGTTTTTT.

As concerns this clonotype: A read error is possible here, since a much larger clone lies one base away. The J gene is TRBJ2-1, the V gene TRBV27; the match to TRBD2 covers 11 bases. The better agreement between TRBJ2-7 and the DNA end casts doubt on the J call. The germline CDR1 and CDR2 sequences are MNHEY and SMNVEV (reference sequence). This CDR3 contains 16 residues. CDR3 protein: CASSPLAGGVYNEQYF. The DNA of the CDR3 is TGTGCCAGCAGTCCATTAGCGGGAGGGGTGTACAATGAGCAGTACTTC.

This clonotype was found a few times. The J gene is TRBJ2-7, the V gene TRBV12-3 or TRBV12-4; TRBD2 might be the D (5 bases). The CDR3 has 12 residues. Trimming took 6 bases from V and 1 from J, leaving 7 bases between them. The CDR3 DNA reads as TGTGCCAGCAGCGGACTTTCCTACGAGCAGTACTTC. Amino acids: CASSGLSYEQYF.